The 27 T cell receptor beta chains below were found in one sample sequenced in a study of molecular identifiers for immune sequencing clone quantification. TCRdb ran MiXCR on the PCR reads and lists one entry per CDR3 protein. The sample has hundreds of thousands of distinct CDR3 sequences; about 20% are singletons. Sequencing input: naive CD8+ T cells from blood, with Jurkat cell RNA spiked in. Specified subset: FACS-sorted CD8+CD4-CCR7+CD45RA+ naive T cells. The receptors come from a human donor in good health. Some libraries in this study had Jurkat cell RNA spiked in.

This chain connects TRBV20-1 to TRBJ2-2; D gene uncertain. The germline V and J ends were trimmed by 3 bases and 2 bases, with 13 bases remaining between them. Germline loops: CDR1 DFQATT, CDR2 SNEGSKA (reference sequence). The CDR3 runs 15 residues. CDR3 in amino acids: CSASSPYINTGELFF. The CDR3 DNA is TGCAGTGCTAGTTCCCCCTACATAAACACCGGGGAGCTGTTTTTT.

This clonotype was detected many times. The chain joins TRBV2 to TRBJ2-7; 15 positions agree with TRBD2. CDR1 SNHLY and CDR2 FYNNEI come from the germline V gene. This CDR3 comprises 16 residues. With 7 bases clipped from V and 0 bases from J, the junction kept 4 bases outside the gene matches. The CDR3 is CASNGLAGGHSYEQYF. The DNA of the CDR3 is TGTGCCAGCAACGGACTAGCGGGAGGGCACTCCTACGAGCAGTACTTC.

The CDR3 is CAWQTDSSGETQYF. In DNA, the CDR3 is TGTGCCTGGCAAACAGACAGTTCTGGAGAGACCCAGTACTTC. This chain joins TRBV30 and TRBJ2-5; D is possibly TRBD1 (5 bases). Germline V CDR1 and CDR2: GTSNPN, SVGIG (reference sequence). This CDR3 contains 14 residues. Trimming shortened V by 5 bases and J by 4 bases, and 17 bases separated the two germline ends.

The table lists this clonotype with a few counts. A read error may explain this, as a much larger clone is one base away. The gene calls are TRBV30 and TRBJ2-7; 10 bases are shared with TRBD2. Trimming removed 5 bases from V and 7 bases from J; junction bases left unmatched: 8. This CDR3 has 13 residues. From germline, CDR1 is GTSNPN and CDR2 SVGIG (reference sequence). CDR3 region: CAWSASGSGEQYF. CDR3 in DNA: TGTGCCTGGTCCGCTAGCGGGAGTGGTGAGCAGTACTTC.

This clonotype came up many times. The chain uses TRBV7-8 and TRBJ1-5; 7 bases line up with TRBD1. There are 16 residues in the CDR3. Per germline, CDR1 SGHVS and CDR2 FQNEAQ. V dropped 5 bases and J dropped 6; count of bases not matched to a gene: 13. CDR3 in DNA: TGTGCCAGCAGCCACCACAGGGGACGGGACCTTCAGCCCCAGCATTTT. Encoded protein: CASSHHRGRDLQPQHF.

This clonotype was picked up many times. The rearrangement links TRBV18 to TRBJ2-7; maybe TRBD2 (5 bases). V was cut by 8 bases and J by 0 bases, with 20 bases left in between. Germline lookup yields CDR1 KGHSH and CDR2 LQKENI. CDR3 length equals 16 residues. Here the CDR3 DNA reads TGTGCCAGCCAACGGGGTTCGGAGTCCTTCTCCTACGAGCAGTACTTC. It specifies CASQRGSESFSYEQYF.

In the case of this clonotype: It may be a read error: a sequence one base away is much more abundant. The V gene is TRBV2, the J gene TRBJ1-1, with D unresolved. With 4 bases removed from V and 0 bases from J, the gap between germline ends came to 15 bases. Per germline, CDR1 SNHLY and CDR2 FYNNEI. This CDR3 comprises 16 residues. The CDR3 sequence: CASSVPRQPLNTEAFF. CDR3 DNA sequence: TGTGCCAGCAGTGTTCCTAGACAACCATTGAACACTGAAGCTTTCTTT.

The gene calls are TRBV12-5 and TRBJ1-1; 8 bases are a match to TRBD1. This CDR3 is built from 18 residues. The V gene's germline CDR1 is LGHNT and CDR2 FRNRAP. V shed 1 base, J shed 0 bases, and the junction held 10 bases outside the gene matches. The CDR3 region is CASGLELYTDRVNTEAFF. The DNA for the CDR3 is TGTGCTAGTGGTTTGGAACTATATACGGACAGGGTGAACACTGAAGCTTTCTTT.

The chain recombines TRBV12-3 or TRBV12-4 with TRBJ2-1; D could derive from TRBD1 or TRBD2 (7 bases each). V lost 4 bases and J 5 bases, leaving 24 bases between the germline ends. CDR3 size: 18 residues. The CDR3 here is CASSSGGVQGPTHNEQFF. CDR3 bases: TGTGCCAGCAGTTCAGGGGGGGTACAGGGCCCCACCCACAATGAGCAGTTCTTC.

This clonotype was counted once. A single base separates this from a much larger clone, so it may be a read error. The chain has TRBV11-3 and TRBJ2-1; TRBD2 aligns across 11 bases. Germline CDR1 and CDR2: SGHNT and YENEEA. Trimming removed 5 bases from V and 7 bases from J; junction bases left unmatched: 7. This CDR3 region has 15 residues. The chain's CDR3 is CASSAPGLAVNEQFF. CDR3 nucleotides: TGTGCCAGCAGCGCACCGGGACTAGCGGTTAATGAGCAGTTCTTC.

The CDR3, as DNA: TGTGCCAGCTCACTGAGTACCGGGCTCGGGGAGCTGTTTTTT. It is translated as CASSLSTGLGELFF. This rearrangement joins TRBV18 to TRBJ2-2; unclear D gene. V lost 4 bases and J 7 bases, leaving 13 bases between the germline ends. This CDR3 has 14 amino acids. CDR1 and CDR2 (germline): KGHSH, LQKENI. Variable domain in full (rest from reference TRBV18 and TRBJ2-2): NAGVMQNPRHLVRRRGQEARLRCSPMKGHSHVYWYRQLPEEGLKFMVYLQKENIIDESGMPKERFSAEFPKEGPSILRIQQVVRGDSAAYFCASSLSTGLGELFFGEGSRLTVL.

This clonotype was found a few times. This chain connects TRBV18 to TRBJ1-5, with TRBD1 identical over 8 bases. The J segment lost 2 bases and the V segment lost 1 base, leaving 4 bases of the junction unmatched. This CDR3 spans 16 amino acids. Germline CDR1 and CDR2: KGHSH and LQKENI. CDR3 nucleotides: TGTGCCAGCTCACCACTAGAGACAGGGGGCAATCAGCCCCAGCATTTT. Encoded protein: CASSPLETGGNQPQHF. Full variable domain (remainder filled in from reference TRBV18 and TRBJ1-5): NAGVMQNPRHLVRRRGQEARLRCSPMKGHSHVYWYRQLPEEGLKFMVYLQKENIIDESGMPKERFSAEFPKEGPSILRIQQVVRGDSAAYFCASSPLETGGNQPQHFGDGTRLSIL.

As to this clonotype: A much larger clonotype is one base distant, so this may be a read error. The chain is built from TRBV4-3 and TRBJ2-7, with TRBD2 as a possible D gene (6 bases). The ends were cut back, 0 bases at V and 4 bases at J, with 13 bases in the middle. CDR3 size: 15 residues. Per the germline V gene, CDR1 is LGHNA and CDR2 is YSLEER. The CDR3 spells CASSQDGGVAYEQYF. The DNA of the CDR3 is TGCGCCAGCAGCCAAGATGGCGGGGTGGCATACGAGCAGTACTTC.

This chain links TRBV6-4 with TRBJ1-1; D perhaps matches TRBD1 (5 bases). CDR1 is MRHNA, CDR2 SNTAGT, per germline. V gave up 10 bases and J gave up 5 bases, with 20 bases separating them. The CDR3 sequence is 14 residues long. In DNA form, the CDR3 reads TGTGCCAACCGCCCGCCAGACAGATGGACTGAAGCTTTCTTT. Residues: CANRPPDRWTEAFF.

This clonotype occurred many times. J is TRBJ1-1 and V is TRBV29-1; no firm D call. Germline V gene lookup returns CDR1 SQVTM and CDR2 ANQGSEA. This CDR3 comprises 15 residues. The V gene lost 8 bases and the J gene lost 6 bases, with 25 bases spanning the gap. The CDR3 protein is CSPSRAGAYGAEAFF. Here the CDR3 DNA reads TGCAGCCCCAGCCGGGCCGGTGCTTATGGAGCTGAAGCTTTCTTT. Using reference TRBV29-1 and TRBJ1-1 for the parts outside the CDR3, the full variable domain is SAVISQKPSRDICQRGTSLTIQCQVDSQVTMMFWYRQQPGQSLTLIATANQGSEATYESGFVIDKFPISRPNLTFSTLTVSNMSPEDSSIYLCSPSRAGAYGAEAFFGQGTRLTVV.

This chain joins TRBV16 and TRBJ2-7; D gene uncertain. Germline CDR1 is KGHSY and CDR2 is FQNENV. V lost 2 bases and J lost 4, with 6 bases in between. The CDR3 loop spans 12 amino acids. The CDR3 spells CASSQLFYEQYF. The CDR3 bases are TGTGCCAGCAGCCAACTTTTTTACGAGCAGTACTTC.

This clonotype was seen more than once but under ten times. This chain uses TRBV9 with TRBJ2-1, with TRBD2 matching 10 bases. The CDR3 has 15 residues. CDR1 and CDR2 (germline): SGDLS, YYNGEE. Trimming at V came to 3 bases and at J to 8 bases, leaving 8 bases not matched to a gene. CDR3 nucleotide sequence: TGTGCCAGCAGCGCGGGACTAGCGAGCTTGGATGAGCAGTTCTTC. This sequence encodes CASSAGLASLDEQFF.

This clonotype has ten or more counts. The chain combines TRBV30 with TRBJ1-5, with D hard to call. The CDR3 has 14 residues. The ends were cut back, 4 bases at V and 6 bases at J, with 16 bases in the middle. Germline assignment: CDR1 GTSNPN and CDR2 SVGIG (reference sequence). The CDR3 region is CAWNSEGGSQPQHF. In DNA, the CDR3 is TGTGCCTGGAATTCGGAAGGCGGGAGTCAGCCCCAGCATTTT.

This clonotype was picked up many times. CDR3 residues: CAWTSMNTEAFF. DNA of the CDR3: TGTGCCTGGACTTCTATGAACACTGAAGCTTTCTTT. The chain couples TRBV30 to TRBJ1-1, with D unresolved. The CDR3 length is 12 residues. CDR1 is GTSNPN and CDR2 is SVGIG in the germline V gene (reference sequence). The V end was cut by 4 bases, the J end by 0 bases, with 6 bases between.

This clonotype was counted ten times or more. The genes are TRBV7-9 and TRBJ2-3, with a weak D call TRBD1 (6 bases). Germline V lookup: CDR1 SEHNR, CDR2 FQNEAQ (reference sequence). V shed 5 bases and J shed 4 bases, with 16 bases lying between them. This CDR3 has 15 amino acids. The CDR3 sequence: CASSPIRGGADTQYF. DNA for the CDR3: TGTGCCAGCAGCCCCATCCGTGGGGGCGCAGATACGCAGTATTTT.

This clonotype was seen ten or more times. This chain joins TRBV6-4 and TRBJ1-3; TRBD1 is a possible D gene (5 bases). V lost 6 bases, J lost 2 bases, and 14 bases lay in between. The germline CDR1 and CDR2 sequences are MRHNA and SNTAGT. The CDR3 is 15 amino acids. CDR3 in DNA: TGTGCCAGCAGATCTAGGGGCCGTCCTGGAAACACCATATATTTT. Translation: CASRSRGRPGNTIYF.

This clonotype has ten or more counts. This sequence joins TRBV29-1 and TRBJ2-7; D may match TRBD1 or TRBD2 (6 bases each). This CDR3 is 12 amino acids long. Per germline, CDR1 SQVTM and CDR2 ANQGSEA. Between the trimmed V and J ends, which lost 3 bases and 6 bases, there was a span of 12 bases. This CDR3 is CSVERGDAEQYF. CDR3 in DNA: TGCAGCGTTGAGAGGGGGGACGCCGAGCAGTACTTC.

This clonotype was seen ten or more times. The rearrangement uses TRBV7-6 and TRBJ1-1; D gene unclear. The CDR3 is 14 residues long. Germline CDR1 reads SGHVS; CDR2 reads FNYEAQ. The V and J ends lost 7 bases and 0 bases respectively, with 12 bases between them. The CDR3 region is CASIPDGVNTEAFF. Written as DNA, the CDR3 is TGTGCCAGCATCCCGGACGGGGTGAACACTGAAGCTTTCTTT.

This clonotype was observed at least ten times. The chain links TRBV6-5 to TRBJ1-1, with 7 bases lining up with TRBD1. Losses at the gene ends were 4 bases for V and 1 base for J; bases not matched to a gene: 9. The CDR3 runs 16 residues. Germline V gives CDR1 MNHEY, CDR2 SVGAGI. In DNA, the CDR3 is TGTGCCAGCAGTTCCATCCCGGGACAGAGGAACACTGAAGCTTTCTTT. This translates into CASSSIPGQRNTEAFF.

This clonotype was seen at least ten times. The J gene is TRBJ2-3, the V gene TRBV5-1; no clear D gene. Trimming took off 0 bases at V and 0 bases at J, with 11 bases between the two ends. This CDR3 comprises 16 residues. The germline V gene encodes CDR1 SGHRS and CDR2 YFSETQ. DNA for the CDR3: TGCGCCAGCAGCTTGGACGCAACTACTAGCACAGATACGCAGTATTTT. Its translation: CASSLDATTSTDTQYF.

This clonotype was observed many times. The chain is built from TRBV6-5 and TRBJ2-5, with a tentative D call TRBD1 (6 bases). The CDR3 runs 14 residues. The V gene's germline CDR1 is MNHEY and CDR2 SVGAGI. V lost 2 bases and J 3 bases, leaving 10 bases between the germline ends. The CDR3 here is CASSYPGQKETQYF. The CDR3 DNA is TGTGCCAGCAGTTACCCAGGACAGAAAGAGACCCAGTACTTC.

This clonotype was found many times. This CDR3 reads CASSRQGAGETQYF. In nucleotides, the CDR3 is TGTGCCAGCAGTCGACAGGGTGCAGGAGAGACCCAGTACTTC. The rearrangement links TRBV28 to TRBJ2-5, with 7 bases identical to TRBD1. CDR1 is MDHEN, CDR2 SYDVKM, per germline. V lost 5 bases to trimming and J lost 4 bases; unmatched junction nucleotides: 7. The CDR3 totals 14 residues.